This T cell receptor (beta chain) emerged from a study of persistence of HIV-infected CD4 T cells. In the study overall: Multiple blood draws of up to about 200 mL, except a couple of donors with single leukapheresis. Study conclusions and caveats: Degenerate expanded CDR3beta sequences were enriched among CMV- and Gag-responding cells.

Stimulation used about 9.5 ug/mL lysate from CMV-infected fibroblasts. Sorting of responding CD4+ T cells relied on upregulated CD40 ligand together with CD69. Adults with HIV-1 started suppressive ART while chronically infected. The immunoSEQ assay was version 4, run in survey mode. Each sample used up to about 1 ug genomic DNA diluted to 10 ng/uL. The assay was immunoSEQ multiplex PCR, and TCRdb's table has in-frame clones only and misses some. Found here are some 8,000 clones, roughly two thirds of them singletons; the top ten hold roughly 19%. Turning to this clone: Its matching antigen is unknown.

The CDR3 sequence is 14 residues long. V gave up 6 bases and J gave up 10 bases; unmatched junction bases: 9. From germline, CDR1 is LNHDA and CDR2 SQIVND (reference sequence). This specimen consisted of CD4+ T cells sorted from PBMCs after roughly 19-hour stimulation, obtained from a patient who received antiretroviral therapy. This TCR came from an adult man with HIV who was CMV-seropositive. The genes are TRBV19 and TRBJ2-1; TRBD2 matches at 10 bases. CDR3 bases: TGTGCCAGTAGCAAAAGCGGGGGGGCGGGCGAGCAGTTCTTC. Translated, it gives CASSKSGGAGEQFF.